The 20 T cell receptor beta chains in this list originate from one sample, sequenced in a study of Ad26.COV2.S vaccination and SARS-CoV-2 variants. Measured with immunoSEQ multiplex PCR; TCRdb has only the in-frame clones, and not every one. The sample contains approximately 300,000 clones, more than 70% of which appear only once. Regarding treatment: some 19 received Ad26.COV2.S at low or high dose, single or two shots; five or six received placebo; per-sample allocation not given. Day 63 after the first vaccine or placebo injection was the time point for sampling. The source was peripheral blood, collected in a trial of Ad26.COV2.S vaccine versus placebo. The receptors were sampled from a person aged 18-60 years who received the Ad26.COV2.S COVID-19 vaccine or a placebo.

CDR3 DNA sequence: TGCGCCAGCAGTGAGTATAGGGCTACGAACAAGACAGGGAGAAGGAAGAGGGAGACCCAGTACTTC. Translation gives CASSEYRATNKTGRRKRETQYF. The chain couples TRBV10-1 to TRBJ2-5; TRBD1 matches at 7 bases. Looked up from germline, CDR1 is WNHNN and CDR2 is SYGVQD (reference sequence). This CDR3 region has 22 residues. Trimming took 1 base from V and 5 from J; bases not matched to a gene: 28.

This chain joins TRBV2 and TRBJ1-2; no clear D gene. The germline V gene encodes CDR1 SNHLY and CDR2 FYNNEI. CDR3 length equals 15 residues. V dropped 8 bases and J dropped 2 bases, with 18 bases sitting between them. CDR3 loop: CASAVVPGGNYGYTF. In DNA form, the CDR3 reads TGTGCCAGCGCGGTTGTCCCTGGTGGGAACTATGGCTACACCTTC. Complete variable domain (other parts from reference TRBV2 and TRBJ1-2): EPEVTQTPSHQVTQMGQEVILRCVPISNHLYFYWYRQILGQKVEFLVSFYNNEISEKSEIFDDQFSVERPDGSNFTLKIRSTKLEDSAMYFCASAVVPGGNYGYTFGSGTRLTVV.

This chain links TRBV11-3 with TRBJ1-1; no clear D gene. The ends were cut back, 3 bases at V and 0 bases at J, with 5 bases in the middle. The germline gives CDR1 SGHNT, CDR2 YENEEA. The CDR3 runs to 13 residues. The CDR3 DNA reads TGTGCCAGCAGCTTCCAGGTGAACACTGAAGCTTTCTTT. Translating gives CASSFQVNTEAFF.

V usage is TRBV6-5 and J usage is TRBJ2-7, with D possibly called TRBD1 or TRBD2 (7 bases each). Germline assignment: CDR1 MNHEY and CDR2 SVGAGI. CDR3 length: 15 amino acids. Trimming cost V 5 bases and J 4 bases, with 18 bases left between them. Here the CDR3 reads CASSPSTGRAYEQYF. The CDR3 DNA follows: TGTGCCAGCAGTCCCTCGACAGGGAGGGCATACGAGCAGTACTTC.

V is TRBV5-8 and J is TRBJ2-3; TRBD2 agrees at 11 bases. With 3 bases clipped from V and 2 bases from J, the junction kept 5 bases outside the gene matches. From germline, CDR1 is SGHTS and CDR2 YDEGEE. The CDR3 has 16 amino acids. The CDR3 is CASSSGLADSTDTQYF. The CDR3, as DNA: TGTGCCAGCAGCTCGGGACTAGCGGATTCCACAGATACGCAGTATTTT.

V and J are TRBV19 and TRBJ1-2; 9 bases agree with TRBD1. The trim removed 6 bases at V and 8 bases at J, leaving 19 bases unmatched. Germline CDR1 and CDR2: LNHDA and SQIVND (reference sequence). The CDR3 sequence is 17 residues long. Here the CDR3 reads CASSRDRDRIVGGGYTF. DNA of the CDR3: TGTGCCAGTAGCCGGGACAGGGATCGAATTGTTGGGGGCGGCTACACCTTC.

This sequence joins TRBV5-4 and TRBJ2-5, with 8 bases that match TRBD2. Germline V gene sequence: CDR1 SGHNT, CDR2 YYREEE (reference sequence). The CDR3 sequence is 15 residues long. V gave up 6 bases and J gave up 3 bases; unmatched junction bases: 10. The CDR3 region has the DNA TGTGCCAGCACCCGGGGAGCGGGGGAGAAAGAGACCCAGTACTTC. Translating it yields CASTRGAGEKETQYF.

The chain joins TRBV2 to TRBJ2-2; TRBD1 aligns across 10 bases. V trimming: 5 bases; J trimming: 8 bases; junction bases outside the gene matches: 11. The CDR3 runs 16 residues. The germline V gene has CDR1 SNHLY and CDR2 FYNNEI. CDR3 residues: CASSLRQGANSGELFF. Written as DNA, the CDR3 is TGTGCCAGCAGTCTCAGACAGGGGGCTAATTCGGGGGAGCTGTTTTTT.

The chain joins TRBV7-2 to TRBJ1-2; 9 bases line up with TRBD1. The CDR3 consists of 15 residues. J was trimmed by 1 base and V by 4 bases; bases with no gene match: 4. Germline V gene lookup returns CDR1 SGHTA and CDR2 FQGNSA. CDR3 sequence: CASSSNRGHNYGYTF. In DNA, the CDR3 is TGTGCCAGCAGCTCCAACAGGGGGCATAACTATGGCTACACCTTC.

As regards this clone: Other DNA sequences of this sample code for an identical CDR3. This chain joins TRBV6-5 and TRBJ1-2; D ambiguous. The V end lost 4 bases, the J end lost 2 bases, and 8 bases lay between the germline ends. Germline values: CDR1 MNHEY, CDR2 SVGAGI. This CDR3 spans 13 amino acids. CDR3 residues: CASSLGQNYGYTF. Written as DNA, the CDR3 is TGTGCCAGCAGTTTAGGGCAGAACTATGGCTACACCTTC.

V and J are TRBV18 and TRBJ1-3; perhaps TRBD1 as D (6 bases). This CDR3 has 18 amino acids. Trimming took off 0 bases at V and 0 bases at J, with 15 bases between the two ends. From germline, CDR1 is KGHSH and CDR2 LQKENI. DNA of the CDR3: TGTGCCAGCTCACCACCGCGGACAGCTGAACGCTCTGGAAACACCATATATTTT. This codes for CASSPPRTAERSGNTIYF.

The chain joins TRBV19 to TRBJ1-1; 9 bases fit TRBD1. The ends lost 4 bases at V and 0 bases at J; junction bases unmatched: 9. CDR1 and CDR2 from the germline V gene are LNHDA and SQIVND (reference sequence). CDR3 length: 17 residues. CDR3 in DNA: TGTGCCAGTAGTAGGGGACAGGGTTTAGGCATGAACACTGAAGCTTTCTTT. This sequence encodes CASSRGQGLGMNTEAFF.

This clone appeared a single time. The gene calls are TRBV29-1 and TRBJ1-1; D is ambiguous. Germline CDR1 is SQVTM and CDR2 is ANQGSEA. Trimming pared 7 bases from V and 7 bases from J, leaving 10 bases between. The length of the CDR3 is 10 residues. CDR3 nucleotides: TGCAGCGCCTGGCGGGTTGAAGCTTTCTTT. The encoded protein is CSAWRVEAFF.

The genes are TRBV5-6 and TRBJ1-3, with TRBD1 matching over 7 bases. There are 14 residues in the CDR3. V shed 7 bases, J shed 1 base, and the junction held 5 bases outside the gene matches. Germline V CDR1 and CDR2: SGHDT, YYEEEE. CDR3 sequence (DNA): TGTGCCAGCGGTACAGGGGCGTCTGGAAACACCATATATTTT. Translation: CASGTGASGNTIYF.

CDR3 amino acids: CASSQGPWSQYF. CDR3 DNA: TGTGCCAGCAGCCAGGGACCCTGGAGTCAGTACTTC. J is TRBJ2-7 and V is TRBV11-2; possibly TRBD1 or TRBD2 for D (5 bases each). CDR1 and CDR2 from the germline V gene are SGHAT and FQNNGV. V dropped 5 bases and J dropped 10 bases, with 15 bases sitting between them. The CDR3 runs to 12 residues.

CDR3 sequence (DNA): TGTGCCACCAGCAGAGATCGACAATTCTACTATGGCTACACCTTC. It translates to CATSRDRQFYYGYTF. The gene calls are TRBV15 and TRBJ1-2; D is uncertain. The CDR3 length is 15 residues. With 0 bases removed from V and 3 bases from J, the gap between germline ends came to 11 bases. From germline, CDR1 is LNHNV and CDR2 YYDKDF (reference sequence).

J is TRBJ2-5 and V is TRBV7-9; D is tentatively TRBD1 or TRBD2 (6 bases each). This CDR3 spans 14 amino acids. V was shortened by 3 bases and J by 5 bases, with 13 bases between the two germline ends. CDR1 and CDR2 from the germline V gene are SEHNR and FQNEAQ (reference sequence). The CDR3 nucleotides read TGTGCCAGCAGCTTGACAGGAGGGAGCGAGACCCAGTACTTC. This gives the protein CASSLTGGSETQYF. Together with reference TRBV7-9 and TRBJ2-5, the CDR3 gives the full variable domain: DTGVSQNPRHKITKRGQNVTFRCDPISEHNRLYWYRQTLGQGPEFLTYFQNEAQLEKSRLLSDRFSAERPKGSFSTLEIQRTEQGDSAMYLCASSLTGGSETQYFGPGTRLLVL.

To note about this clone: Other DNA sequences in this specimen translate into the identical CDR3. This chain uses TRBV12-3 or TRBV12-4 with TRBJ2-7; D not resolved. The CDR3 runs 13 residues. Trimming left V 4 bases short and J 0 bases short, with 7 bases between. The CDR3 spells CASSYRASYEQYF. The CDR3 DNA reads as TGTGCCAGCAGTTATCGGGCCTCCTACGAGCAGTACTTC.

The rearrangement joins TRBV18 to TRBJ2-5; D not resolved. CDR3 size: 13 residues. The V and J ends lost 1 base and 7 bases respectively, with 10 bases between them. CDR1 is KGHSH, CDR2 LQKENI, per germline. Written as DNA, the CDR3 is TGTGCCAGCTCACCACATACGCGTGGGACCCAGTACTTC. It specifies CASSPHTRGTQYF.

J is TRBJ1-1 and V is TRBV5-1, with TRBD1 identical over 9 bases. CDR1 SGHRS and CDR2 YFSETQ come from the germline V gene. This CDR3 contains 13 residues. V lost 6 bases and J lost 1; bases outside the gene matches: 1. The CDR3 reads CASKDRGNTEAFF. The CDR3 nucleotides are TGCGCCAGCAAGGACAGGGGGAACACTGAAGCTTTCTTT.